These 3 T cell receptor beta chains were sequenced from one sample in a study of blood T cell repertoires in COVID-19. Some clones are missing from TCRdb's copy, which holds only in-frame ones; the method was immunoSEQ multiplex PCR. The sample contains roughly 76,000 clones, around 87% of which appear only once. Sequenced material: peripheral blood. The receptor source for this set is a woman aged 80 or older with active or convalescent COVID-19.

The chain recombines TRBV6-1 with TRBJ2-2, with a possible D match to TRBD1 (5 bases). This CDR3 has 14 residues. Germline V CDR1 and CDR2: MNHNS, SASEGT. V gave up 2 bases and J gave up 5 bases, with 9 bases separating them. This CDR3 reads CASSEYRSTGELFF. CDR3 coding DNA: TGTGCCAGCAGTGAATACAGGTCAACCGGGGAGCTGTTTTTT.

The V call is TRBV5-1, the J call TRBJ1-5, with TRBD1 as a possible D gene (5 bases). The germline CDR1 and CDR2 sequences are SGHRS and YFSETQ. V lost 4 bases and J 2 bases, leaving 10 bases between the germline ends. The CDR3 covers 14 residues. CDR3 nucleotides: TGCGCCAGCAGCCCTGGGGGGGGCAATCAGCCCCAGCATTTT. It specifies CASSPGGGNQPQHF.

The rearrangement joins TRBV4-3 to TRBJ2-2; TRBD2 is a possible D gene (6 bases). V was shortened by 0 bases and J by 5 bases, with 16 bases between the two germline ends. From germline, CDR1 is LGHNA and CDR2 YSLEER. This CDR3 is 17 amino acids long. CDR3 sequence: CASSQDQRRGGTGELFF. The CDR3 DNA follows: TGCGCCAGCAGCCAAGATCAACGGCGGGGTGGTACCGGGGAGCTGTTTTTT.